The 13 T cell receptor beta chains below come from one sample, sequenced in a study of tumor-infiltrating lymphocytes in primary liver carcinoma. Joint extraction of RNA and DNA used about 17-33 mg of bulk tissue that was unsorted. A constant-region primer primed TCR beta cDNA synthesis from 400 to 550 ng of total RNA. Three nested multiplex PCR rounds, a slightly modified ARM-PCR, produced the libraries for TCR beta. The two initial PCR rounds, nine to eleven cycles each, used TRBV1-TRBV30 forward and C-beta reverse primers. TCRdb redid the calling of the multiplex PCR reads with MiXCR, one entry per CDR3 protein. In the table there are more than 40,000 distinct CDR3 sequences, 70% to 85% of which are singletons. Sequencing was performed on liver tumor tissue from sampling region 5. Documented subset: tumor region T5, tumor centre. All receptors derive from a middle-aged man with primary liver carcinoma and hepatitis B virus infection.

This clonotype was picked up a small number of times. J is TRBJ1-2 and V is TRBV5-1; D possibly corresponds to TRBD1 (5 bases). The CDR3 is made up of 13 amino acids. V was shortened by 4 bases and J by 6 bases, with 13 bases between the two germline ends. The germline gives CDR1 SGHRS, CDR2 YFSETQ. The CDR3 region is CASSIMGGDGYTF. Here the CDR3 DNA reads TGCGCCAGCAGCATCATGGGGGGAGATGGCTACACCTTC.

The chain carries TRBV6-6 and TRBJ1-6; D possibly corresponds to TRBD1 (5 bases). This CDR3 comprises 17 residues. Germline-derived CDR1 and CDR2 are MNHNY and SVGAGI (reference sequence). The germline V and J ends were trimmed by 5 bases and 16 bases, with 30 bases remaining between them. The CDR3 DNA is TGTGCCAGCAGTAGGACGGGTTCCTCGGCAGGGAATTCAACGCTCCACTTT. It is translated as CASSRTGSSAGNSTLHF.

Note on this clonotype: A much larger clone is a single base away; this may be a read error. The rearrangement uses TRBV5-1 and TRBJ2-5, with D possibly TRBD2 on 5 matching bases. Germline V gives CDR1 SGHRS, CDR2 YFSETQ. Trimming removed 0 bases at V and 2 bases at J, with 8 bases between. The CDR3 is 14 residues long. The CDR3 region is CASSLGAGQETQYF. The DNA for the CDR3 is TGCGCCAGCAGCTTGGGGGCGGGTCAAGAGACCCAGTACTTC. The full variable domain, in which reference TRBV5-1 and TRBJ2-5 provide the parts outside the CDR3, is KAGVTQTPRYLIKTRGQQVTLSCSPISGHRSVSWYQQTPGQGLQFLFEYFSETQRNKGNFPGRFSGRQFSNSRSEMNVSTLELGDSALYLCASSLGAGQETQYFGPGTRLLVL.

This clonotype showed up many times. V and J are TRBV7-9 and TRBJ2-1; 7 bases line up with TRBD2. V shed 1 base, J shed 7 bases, and the junction held 4 bases outside the gene matches. This CDR3 is 14 amino acids long. The germline V gene has CDR1 SEHNR and CDR2 FQNEAQ (reference sequence). CDR3 in amino acids: CASSLEGGLNEQFF. The CDR3 DNA follows: TGTGCCAGCAGCTTAGAGGGAGGGTTAAATGAGCAGTTCTTC.

As concerns this clonotype: Sequence at one end of the junction differs from germline and may be a read error. The chain is built from TRBV29-1 and TRBJ2-1, with a tentative D call TRBD2 (6 bases). Germline loops: CDR1 SQVTM, CDR2 ANQGSEA. The CDR3 runs to 15 residues. The CDR3 nucleotides are TGCAGCGTTGAAGATCCCGGGAGCACCTACAATGAGCAACTCTTC. As protein: CSVEDPGSTYNEQLF.

A remark on this clonotype: At one boundary the junction diverges from the germline segment, which might be a read error. The rearrangement joins TRBV12-3 or TRBV12-4 to TRBJ2-7, with D tentatively TRBD1 (5 bases). The CDR3 runs 17 residues. The CDR3 DNA reads TGTGCCAGCAGTTCATCCCCCGGGTCAGGGTACTCCTGCGAGCAGTACTTC. Protein product: CASSSSPGSGYSCEQYF.

Points on this clonotype: Sequence at one end of the junction differs from germline and may be a read error. The J gene is TRBJ2-2, the V gene TRBV15; maybe TRBD1 (6 bases). In germline, CDR1 is LNHNV, CDR2 YYDKDF (reference sequence). The CDR3 consists of 14 residues. The CDR3 region is CATSRTRDTGELFF. CDR3 in DNA: TGTGCCACCAGCAGGACACGGGACACAGGGGAGCTGTTTTTT.

Comments on this clonotype: The junction departs from germline at one end; a sequencing error may be responsible. The chain carries TRBV6-6 and TRBJ1-6; perhaps TRBD1 as D (5 bases). Germline CDR1 reads MNHNY; CDR2 reads SVGAGI (reference sequence). CDR3 size: 17 residues. This CDR3 reads CGSSRTGSSAGNSPLHF. The CDR3, as DNA: TGTGGCAGCAGTAGGACGGGTTCCTCGGCAGGGAATTCACCCCTCCACTTC.

Of note for this clonotype: A junction end diverges from the germline sequence, so it may reflect a read error. This sequence joins TRBV29-1 and TRBJ2-3, with 9 bases that match TRBD1. Germline loops: CDR1 SQVTM, CDR2 ANQGSEA. The CDR3 consists of 14 residues. CDR3 protein: CGVKDGQGTDTQYF. The DNA for the CDR3 is TGCGGCGTTAAAGACGGACAGGGGACAGACACGCAGTATTTT.

The table lists this clonotype with a few counts. The chain couples TRBV20-1 to TRBJ2-1; 8 nucleotides agree with TRBD2. Germline-derived CDR1 and CDR2 are DFQATT and SNEGSKA (reference sequence). V gave up 6 bases and J gave up 2 bases; unmatched junction bases: 6. The CDR3 is made up of 14 amino acids. CDR3 sequence (DNA): TGCAGTGCGCCCGCAGCGGGAGCCTACAATGAGCAGTTCTTC. The encoded protein is CSAPAAGAYNEQFF.

V usage is TRBV10-3 and J usage is TRBJ1-6; 8 bases align to TRBD1. The CDR3 length is 14 residues. Germline trimming cut 5 bases from V and 10 bases from J; bases unmatched to any gene: 7. Germline CDR1 ENHRY, CDR2 SYGVKD. The DNA of the CDR3 is TGTGCCATCAGTCACGACAGGGGAGAATCACCCCTCCACTTT. It encodes CAISHDRGESPLHF.

With respect to this clonotype: This may come from a read error, since a much larger clone is one base off. The rearrangement links TRBV30 to TRBJ2-1; a weak D match, TRBD1 (6 bases). CDR3 size: 13 residues. Germline CDR1 reads GTSNPN; CDR2 reads SVGIG (reference sequence). This chain's CDR3 is CPWNVVRGGEQFF. CDR3 DNA: TGTCCCTGGAACGTTGTACGAGGGGGTGAGCAGTTCTTC.

This clonotype was recorded at least ten times. This sequence joins TRBV13 and TRBJ2-7, with D unresolved. The V and J ends lost 2 bases and 6 bases respectively, with 5 bases between them. The germline V gene encodes CDR1 PRHDT and CDR2 FYEKMQ (reference sequence). The CDR3 totals 11 residues. The CDR3 sequence is CASSLSGEQYF. The CDR3 DNA reads TGTGCCAGCAGCTTATCGGGCGAGCAGTACTTC.